The entry that follows covers one T cell receptor beta chain sequence. This clonotype was counted between two and nine times. Its cognate antigen has yet to be identified. It has no much larger one-base neighbor in the sample; base qualities were not kept. Sequencing was carried out with an Illumina HiSeq 2500. TCR beta libraries were prepared by quantitative 5'-RACE with molecular barcodes. In the source study's methods: To identify disease-linked TCR variants, a new computational method was used, one built on a probabilistic model of VDJ rearrangement. Through fastp at Q25 and MiXCR, TCRdb rebuilt clones from the public reads, retaining in-frame beta chains. Each record represents a unique CDR3 protein, reported with the most common genes and DNA among its rows. The V and J calls and clone size are TCRdb's, not the authors'. The sample table shows around 100,000 distinct CDR3 sequences, and more than 20% are seen once. The ten largest clonotypes hold roughly 12% of the sample.

This record comes from a study of CD8 T cells in ankylosing spondylitis (dated by TCRdb to 2015 to 2018). Study-wide context: To find TCR variants linked to disease, the study profiled T cell receptor beta repertoires in ankylosing spondylitis patients and healthy donors. The whole study cohort included about a hundred healthy donors and about two dozen ankylosing spondylitis patients. Samples of peripheral blood were taken, and for ankylosing spondylitis patients, synovial fluid was collected as well. What the research found in general, with its limitations: The disease-linked clones had a CD8+ phenotype and were found at relatively low frequencies in peripheral blood. A TCR beta motif of several highly homologous amino acid variants appeared characteristic of blood from ankylosing spondylitis patients. Significant enrichment of the disease-linked clones was reported in matched synovial fluid samples from ankylosing spondylitis patients. Some of the motif variants had been reported before in the synovial fluid and blood of reactive arthritis patients, a finding that suggests common disease-initiation mechanisms.

The germline ends are 10 bases apart after V is trimmed by 4 bases and J by 1 base. CDR1 SEHNR and CDR2 FQNEAQ were looked up in the germline V gene (reference sequence). Counted from cysteine to phenylalanine, this CDR3 has 14 amino acids. Only the CDR3 portion is preserved as DNA: 42 bases, with reading frame beginning at the first base. Synovial fluid samples were paired with blood samples taken from the same ankylosing spondylitis patients. This chain joins TRBV7-9 to TRBJ2-5; possibly the D gene is TRBD1, per 6 matching bases. The sample comprised synovial fluid, either unsorted or a sorted T cell fraction (not recorded which). The receptor was isolated from a male donor with ankylosing spondylitis. CDR3 region: CASSSQGPQETQYF. The bases read TGTGCCAGCAGCTCGCAGGGGCCCCAAGAGACCCAGTACTTC. Supplemented by the reference TRBV7-9 and TRBJ2-5 proteins around the CDR3, the complete variable domain is DTGVSQNPRHKITKRGQNVTFRCDPISEHNRLYWYRQTLGQGPEFLTYFQNEAQLEKSRLLSDRFSAERPKGSFSTLEIQRTEQGDSAMYLCASSSQGPQETQYFGPGTRLLVL.